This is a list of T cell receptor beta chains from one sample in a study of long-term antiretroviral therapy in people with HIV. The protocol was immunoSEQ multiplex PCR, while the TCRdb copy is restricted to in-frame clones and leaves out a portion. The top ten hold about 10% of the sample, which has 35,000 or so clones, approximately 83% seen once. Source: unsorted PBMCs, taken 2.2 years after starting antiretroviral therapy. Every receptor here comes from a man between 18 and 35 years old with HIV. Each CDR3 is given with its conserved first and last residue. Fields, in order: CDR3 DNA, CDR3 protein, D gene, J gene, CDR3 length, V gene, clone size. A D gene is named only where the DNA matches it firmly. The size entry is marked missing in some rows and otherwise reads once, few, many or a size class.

CDR3nt: TGCGCCAGCGTCTCGCCCCGGACGATATCCTACGAGCAGTACTTC
CDR3aa: CASVSPRTISYEQYF
d_gene: .
j_gene: TRBJ2-7
len: 15
v_gene: TRBV5-1
abundance: .

CDR3nt: TGTGCCAGCAGTTTTGAGTTAGGGCTGGGCCAAGAGACCCAGTACTTC
CDR3aa: CASSFELGLGQETQYF
d_gene: .
j_gene: TRBJ2-5
len: 16
v_gene: TRBV28
abundance: once

CDR3nt: TGTGCCAGCAGCCTCCACAGGGATGCCAATCAGCCCCAGCATTTT
CDR3aa: CASSLHRDANQPQHF
d_gene: .
j_gene: TRBJ1-5
len: 15
v_gene: TRBV4-2
abundance: few

CDR3nt: TGTGCCAGCAGCTTATATGTGGGCGAGCAGTACTTC
CDR3aa: CASSLYVGEQYF
d_gene: .
j_gene: TRBJ2-7
len: 12
v_gene: TRBV7-6
abundance: few

CDR3nt: TGTGCCAGCAGCCAAGACGGGACCCGAAGACCTTACGAGCAGTACTTC
CDR3aa: CASSQDGTRRPYEQYF
d_gene: .
j_gene: TRBJ2-7
len: 16
v_gene: TRBV14
abundance: .

CDR3nt: TGTGCCAGCAGCGTAGACGCGGGGGGCCCTCTGTACGAGCAGTACTTC
CDR3aa: CASSVDAGGPLYEQYF
d_gene: TRBD2
j_gene: TRBJ2-7
len: 16
v_gene: TRBV9
abundance: .

CDR3nt: TGTGCCAGCAGTTACTCGTCGGAATACAATGAGCAGTTCTTC
CDR3aa: CASSYSSEYNEQFF
d_gene: .
j_gene: TRBJ2-1
len: 14
v_gene: TRBV6-5
abundance: .

CDR3nt: TGCGCCAGCAGCTTAGGCTCTTACAATGAGCAGTTCTTC
CDR3aa: CASSLGSYNEQFF
d_gene: .
j_gene: TRBJ2-1
len: 13
v_gene: TRBV5-1
abundance: .

CDR3nt: TGTGCCAGCAGTGACGGTGGGGTCCCCTTGAATGGCTACACCTTC
CDR3aa: CASSDGGVPLNGYTF
d_gene: .
j_gene: TRBJ1-2
len: 15
v_gene: TRBV6-4
abundance: few

CDR3nt: TGTGCCAGAAGCTTGGTGGCAGAGAATGGCTACACCTTC
CDR3aa: CARSLVAENGYTF
d_gene: .
j_gene: TRBJ1-2
len: 13
v_gene: TRBV5-3
abundance: .

CDR3nt: TGTGCCAGCATGAAGGGGAGGACAGATACGCAGTATTTT
CDR3aa: CASMKGRTDTQYF
d_gene: .
j_gene: TRBJ2-3
len: 13
v_gene: TRBV13
abundance: .

CDR3nt: TGTGCCAGTGGCATGACAGGGGGGCGAGGTACGCAGTATTTT
CDR3aa: CASGMTGGRGTQYF
d_gene: TRBD1
j_gene: TRBJ2-3
len: 14
v_gene: TRBV19
abundance: .

CDR3nt: TGCAGCGTTGGGACAGCCCCTAACTATGGCTACACCTTC
CDR3aa: CSVGTAPNYGYTF
d_gene: .
j_gene: TRBJ1-2
len: 13
v_gene: TRBV29-1
abundance: .

CDR3nt: TGTGCCAGCAGTCTCTCTACGGGGGGTTTCTTCGATCAGCCCCAGCATTTT
CDR3aa: CASSLSTGGFFDQPQHF
d_gene: .
j_gene: TRBJ1-5
len: 17
v_gene: TRBV7-9
abundance: .

CDR3nt: TGTGCTAGCAGCTTAGGGCAGGGGGACCAAGAGACCCAGTACTTC
CDR3aa: CASSLGQGDQETQYF
d_gene: TRBD1
j_gene: TRBJ2-5
len: 15
v_gene: TRBV7-7
abundance: .

CDR3nt: TGTGCCAGCAGTGAAGAGGGGGGGAGCACCGGGGAGCTGTTTTTT
CDR3aa: CASSEEGGSTGELFF
d_gene: .
j_gene: TRBJ2-2
len: 15
v_gene: TRBV25-1
abundance: .

CDR3nt: TGTGCCAGCAGTACTCAATCGGGGGCTAACAATGAGCAGTTCTTC
CDR3aa: CASSTQSGANNEQFF
d_gene: .
j_gene: TRBJ2-1
len: 15
v_gene: TRBV27
abundance: few

CDR3nt: TGTGCCAGCAGCTACCTGGGGGACAGGCTTAACTATGGCTACACCTTC
CDR3aa: CASSYLGDRLNYGYTF
d_gene: TRBD1
j_gene: TRBJ1-2
len: 16
v_gene: TRBV4-2
abundance: .

CDR3nt: TGTGCCAGCAGCTTATCCAGGGGAGGAGGCTATGGCTACACCTTC
CDR3aa: CASSLSRGGGYGYTF
d_gene: .
j_gene: TRBJ1-2
len: 15
v_gene: TRBV7-9
abundance: medium-sized

CDR3nt: TGTGCCAGCAGGGCACGCGGGACAGCTTATAGCAATCAGCCCCAGCATTTT
CDR3aa: CASRARGTAYSNQPQHF
d_gene: TRBD1
j_gene: TRBJ1-5
len: 17
v_gene: TRBV28
abundance: few

CDR3nt: TGTGCCAGCAGCTTAGTAGGGGCAGGGTTAGGCTACGAGCAGTACTTC
CDR3aa: CASSLVGAGLGYEQYF
d_gene: .
j_gene: TRBJ2-7
len: 16
v_gene: TRBV7-9
abundance: .

CDR3nt: TGTGCCAGCAGCGTAGTCTCGGAAACTGAAGCTTTCTTT
CDR3aa: CASSVVSETEAFF
d_gene: .
j_gene: TRBJ1-1
len: 13
v_gene: TRBV9
abundance: .

CDR3nt: TGTGCCAGCGGGGGTTCCCAAAACATTCAGTACTTC
CDR3aa: CASGGSQNIQYF
d_gene: .
j_gene: TRBJ2-4
len: 12
v_gene: TRBV6-6
abundance: .

CDR3nt: TGTGCCAGCAGGCGATCTGGACAGAGCTCTGGAAACACCATATATTTT
CDR3aa: CASRRSGQSSGNTIYF
d_gene: .
j_gene: TRBJ1-3
len: 16
v_gene: TRBV27
abundance: once

CDR3nt: TGCGCCAGCAGCTCCGCCCTACGGGGGAGCACAGATACGCAGTATTTT
CDR3aa: CASSSALRGSTDTQYF
d_gene: .
j_gene: TRBJ2-3
len: 16
v_gene: TRBV5-1
abundance: .

CDR3nt: TGTGCCAGCAGCTCGGGACTAGCGGGAGGTGCAGATACGCAGTATTTT
CDR3aa: CASSSGLAGGADTQYF
d_gene: TRBD2
j_gene: TRBJ2-3
len: 16
v_gene: TRBV7-3
abundance: .

CDR3nt: TGTGCCAGCAGCCGAAGGGAGCAGTACTTC
CDR3aa: CASSRREQYF
d_gene: .
j_gene: TRBJ2-7
len: 10
v_gene: TRBV2
abundance: .

CDR3nt: TGTGCCAGCAGCCACCAAACGGGGAATGGCTACACCTTC
CDR3aa: CASSHQTGNGYTF
d_gene: .
j_gene: TRBJ1-2
len: 13
v_gene: TRBV14
abundance: .

CDR3nt: TGCGCCAGCAGCTCCGGGACAGGGTCTCATGGCTACACCTTC
CDR3aa: CASSSGTGSHGYTF
d_gene: TRBD1
j_gene: TRBJ1-2
len: 14
v_gene: TRBV5-1
abundance: .

CDR3nt: TGTGCCACCAGCAGAGAAGGAATCAGATCCTACGAGCAGTACTTC
CDR3aa: CATSREGIRSYEQYF
d_gene: .
j_gene: TRBJ2-7
len: 15
v_gene: TRBV15
abundance: .

CDR3nt: TGTGCCAGCAGCTTAGCGCCCATTCGGGAGCAGTACTTC
CDR3aa: CASSLAPIREQYF
d_gene: .
j_gene: TRBJ2-7
len: 13
v_gene: TRBV7-2
abundance: .

CDR3nt: TGTGCCAGCCATCGGCCAGGGACAACCTACGAGCAGTACTTC
CDR3aa: CASHRPGTTYEQYF
d_gene: .
j_gene: TRBJ2-7
len: 14
v_gene: TRBV7-2
abundance: .

CDR3nt: TGCGCCAGCAGCCAAGATGATGGCACAGCTGTAGGGTACGAGCAGTACTTC
CDR3aa: CASSQDDGTAVGYEQYF
d_gene: .
j_gene: TRBJ2-7
len: 17
v_gene: TRBV4-1
abundance: .

CDR3nt: TGTGCCAGCAGCCCTGGGCCATCCTACGAGCAGTACTTC
CDR3aa: CASSPGPSYEQYF
d_gene: .
j_gene: TRBJ2-7
len: 13
v_gene: TRBV7-9
abundance: .

CDR3nt: TGTGCCAGCGAGCGGAACACGTACCAAGAGACCCAGTACTTC
CDR3aa: CASERNTYQETQYF
d_gene: .
j_gene: TRBJ2-5
len: 14
v_gene: TRBV7-2
abundance: .

CDR3nt: TGCGCCAGCAGCCTGTTGTCGCGGCGGGACAGGGGGACGGGTCAGCCCCAGCATTTT
CDR3aa: CASSLLSRRDRGTGQPQHF
d_gene: TRBD1
j_gene: TRBJ1-5
len: 19
v_gene: TRBV5-1
abundance: .

CDR3nt: TGTGCCACCAGCAGAGATCCCGGACAGGGTCTCTCCTACGAGCAGTACTTC
CDR3aa: CATSRDPGQGLSYEQYF
d_gene: TRBD1
j_gene: TRBJ2-7
len: 17
v_gene: TRBV15
abundance: once

CDR3nt: TGTGCCAGCTCACCAGCAGGTGGAGGAGAGACCCAGTACTTC
CDR3aa: CASSPAGGGETQYF
d_gene: .
j_gene: TRBJ2-5
len: 14
v_gene: TRBV18
abundance: .

CDR3nt: TGTGCCATCTTACTGGACACTGAAGCTTTCTTT
CDR3aa: CAILLDTEAFF
d_gene: .
j_gene: TRBJ1-1
len: 11
v_gene: TRBV6-6
abundance: .

CDR3nt: TGTGCCAGTAGTATAGGAGCAGGGTCCGGGGAGCTGTTTTTT
CDR3aa: CASSIGAGSGELFF
d_gene: .
j_gene: TRBJ2-2
len: 14
v_gene: TRBV19
abundance: .

CDR3nt: TGCGCCAGCAGAAATAGCGGCTTAAACACCGGGGAGCTGTTTTTT
CDR3aa: CASRNSGLNTGELFF
d_gene: .
j_gene: TRBJ2-2
len: 15
v_gene: TRBV5-1
abundance: .

CDR3nt: TGCGCCAGCAGCCAGGGGGTTTGGAGTGGGGGGCTAGATGGCTACACCTTC
CDR3aa: CASSQGVWSGGLDGYTF
d_gene: .
j_gene: TRBJ1-2
len: 17
v_gene: TRBV4-1
abundance: .

CDR3nt: TGTGCCTGGGGGGTGACCGGTTCAGGAGGCAGACACAACTATGGCTACACCTTC
CDR3aa: CAWGVTGSGGRHNYGYTF
d_gene: .
j_gene: TRBJ1-2
len: 18
v_gene: TRBV30
abundance: .

CDR3nt: TGTGCCAGCAGCTTAACGCTAGCCGATGGCTACACCTTC
CDR3aa: CASSLTLADGYTF
d_gene: .
j_gene: TRBJ1-2
len: 13
v_gene: TRBV7-2
abundance: .

CDR3nt: TGCAGCGTTGTAAGAGGGGGTGGCACTGAAGCTTTCTTT
CDR3aa: CSVVRGGGTEAFF
d_gene: .
j_gene: TRBJ1-1
len: 13
v_gene: TRBV29-1
abundance: once

CDR3nt: TGTGCCAGCTCACCACCGGCAGACAGGGTGACGAACGAGCAGTACTTC
CDR3aa: CASSPPADRVTNEQYF
d_gene: TRBD1
j_gene: TRBJ2-7
len: 16
v_gene: TRBV18
abundance: .

CDR3nt: TGTGCCTGGAGTGTTTGGCCAAAACGGGGCGAGCAGTACTTC
CDR3aa: CAWSVWPKRGEQYF
d_gene: .
j_gene: TRBJ2-7
len: 14
v_gene: TRBV30
abundance: .

CDR3nt: TGTGCCAGCAGCCGCACCAATAGCGGGGGGGGATACGAGCAGTACTTC
CDR3aa: CASSRTNSGGGYEQYF
d_gene: TRBD2
j_gene: TRBJ2-7
len: 16
v_gene: TRBV7-2
abundance: .

CDR3nt: TGTGCCAGCAGTTACTCGTTTAAGGGCTACGAGCAGTACTTC
CDR3aa: CASSYSFKGYEQYF
d_gene: .
j_gene: TRBJ2-7
len: 14
v_gene: TRBV6-5
abundance: .

CDR3nt: TGTGCCAGTAGTACCCAGCGGGGAGAGCTGTTTTTT
CDR3aa: CASSTQRGELFF
d_gene: TRBD2
j_gene: TRBJ2-2
len: 12
v_gene: TRBV19
abundance: .

CDR3nt: TGTGCTAGTGGTTCGGCTAGCGGGGTTAGCACAGATACGCAGTATTTT
CDR3aa: CASGSASGVSTDTQYF
d_gene: TRBD2
j_gene: TRBJ2-3
len: 16
v_gene: TRBV12-5
abundance: .

CDR3nt: TGTGCCAGTAGTCTCGGGGGCCTAGCGGGAGGAGTCGACGAGCAGTACTTC
CDR3aa: CASSLGGLAGGVDEQYF
d_gene: TRBD2
j_gene: TRBJ2-7
len: 17
v_gene: TRBV19
abundance: .

CDR3nt: TGTGCCAGCAGCTCCCTGACAGGGAGGAATGAGCAGTTCTTC
CDR3aa: CASSSLTGRNEQFF
d_gene: .
j_gene: TRBJ2-1
len: 14
v_gene: TRBV28
abundance: .

CDR3nt: TGTGCCAGTAGTAACGGACTAGCGGGGGGGCTGTCCTACAATGAGCAGTTCTTC
CDR3aa: CASSNGLAGGLSYNEQFF
d_gene: TRBD2
j_gene: TRBJ2-1
len: 18
v_gene: TRBV19
abundance: .

CDR3nt: TGTGCCAGCAGCGCACGACAGGGAAATACCCACTTT
CDR3aa: CASSARQGNTHF
d_gene: TRBD1
j_gene: TRBJ1-6
len: 12
v_gene: TRBV11-2
abundance: .